The rows below give T cell receptor beta chains drawn from one sample of a study of T-cell memory formation after mild COVID-19. TCRdb passed the 5' RACE reads through MiXCR, listing each CDR3 protein once. The sample includes 500,000 to 600,000 distinct CDR3 sequences, roughly 17% of them seen just once. Sequencing was done on a sample of PBMCs or a T cell subset sorted from them (not recorded which). The receptors come from an adult woman who had mild COVID-19 (a few samples of this study predate the infection). Cell type and time point are not known. Both conserved end residues are part of each CDR3. Each record gives: J gene, V gene, clone size, D gene, CDR3 protein, CDR3 DNA. The D gene is left open where the match is weak. Where a row states a size, it is once, few, many or the class of an expanded clone; other rows omit it.

J gene: TRBJ1-5; V gene: TRBV6-6; clone size: few; D gene: -; CDR3 protein: CASSYSGPLQPQHF; CDR3 DNA: TGTGCCAGCAGTTACTCAGGACCTCTTCAGCCCCAGCATTTT
J gene: TRBJ1-3; V gene: TRBV7-9; clone size: -; D gene: -; CDR3 protein: CASDKTGRRNTIYF; CDR3 DNA: TGTGCCAGCGACAAAACAGGGAGGAGAAACACCATATATTTT
J gene: TRBJ2-2; V gene: TRBV3-1; clone size: few; D gene: TRBD2; CDR3 protein: CASSQDRTRHRELFF; CDR3 DNA: TGTGCCAGCAGCCAAGATCGGACTAGGCACCGGGAGCTGTTTTTT
J gene: TRBJ2-7; V gene: TRBV29-1; clone size: -; D gene: -; CDR3 protein: CSVEGGPSYEQYF; CDR3 DNA: TGCAGCGTTGAAGGAGGACCCTCCTACGAGCAGTACTTC
J gene: TRBJ1-1; V gene: TRBV5-1; clone size: -; D gene: -; CDR3 protein: CASSLSSANTEAFF; CDR3 DNA: TGCGCCAGCAGCTTGTCATCAGCGAACACTGAAGCTTTCTTT
J gene: TRBJ2-1; V gene: TRBV7-7; clone size: -; D gene: TRBD2; CDR3 protein: CASSPQLAGGNNEQFF; CDR3 DNA: TGTGCCAGCAGTCCCCAACTAGCGGGGGGGAACAATGAGCAGTTCTTC
J gene: TRBJ2-7; V gene: TRBV27; clone size: few; D gene: TRBD2; CDR3 protein: CASSSRTSGHPYEQYF; CDR3 DNA: TGTGCCAGCAGTTCAAGGACTAGCGGGCATCCCTACGAGCAGTACTTC
J gene: TRBJ2-3; V gene: TRBV14; clone size: few; D gene: TRBD2; CDR3 protein: CASSQPGLAGVDTQYF; CDR3 DNA: TGTGCCAGCAGCCAACCTGGACTAGCGGGGGTAGATACGCAGTATTTT
J gene: TRBJ2-5; V gene: TRBV12-3/TRBV12-4; clone size: -; D gene: -; CDR3 protein: CASSFTNQETQYF; CDR3 DNA: TGTGCCAGCAGTTTTACTAACCAAGAGACCCAGTACTTC
J gene: TRBJ2-5; V gene: TRBV6-2/TRBV6-3; clone size: -; D gene: -; CDR3 protein: CASRKYGTQYF; CDR3 DNA: TGTGCCAGCAGGAAATACGGGACCCAGTACTTC
J gene: TRBJ2-1; V gene: TRBV7-3; clone size: few; D gene: -; CDR3 protein: CASSLTLRGRGNEQFF; CDR3 DNA: TGTGCCAGCAGCTTAACGTTGCGGGGTAGGGGCAATGAGCAGTTCTTC
J gene: TRBJ2-1; V gene: TRBV4-2; clone size: -; D gene: -; CDR3 protein: CASRPSRELSFDEQFF; CDR3 DNA: TGTGCCAGCAGGCCGAGCAGGGAATTAAGTTTTGATGAGCAGTTCTTC
J gene: TRBJ2-3; V gene: TRBV5-1; clone size: -; D gene: TRBD2; CDR3 protein: CASSFLGLAGGPGTDTQYF; CDR3 DNA: TGCGCCAGCAGCTTTCTGGGACTAGCGGGGGGGCCGGGCACAGATACGCAGTATTTT
J gene: TRBJ2-1; V gene: TRBV15; clone size: -; D gene: -; CDR3 protein: CATSTSTYNEQFF; CDR3 DNA: TGTGCCACCAGCACTAGCACCTACAATGAGCAGTTCTTC
J gene: TRBJ1-5; V gene: TRBV19; clone size: many; D gene: -; CDR3 protein: CASSIETTRVGQPQHF; CDR3 DNA: TGTGCCAGTAGTATAGAAACGACAAGGGTCGGTCAGCCCCAGCATTTT
J gene: TRBJ2-3; V gene: TRBV20-1; clone size: -; D gene: -; CDR3 protein: CSATREHTQYF; CDR3 DNA: TGCAGTGCTACCAGGGAGCATACGCAGTATTTT
J gene: TRBJ1-5; V gene: TRBV4-1; clone size: -; D gene: -; CDR3 protein: CASSHEGGTLGNQPQHF; CDR3 DNA: TGCGCCAGCAGCCATGAGGGAGGGACATTAGGCAATCAGCCCCAGCATTTT
J gene: TRBJ1-2; V gene: TRBV6-6; clone size: -; D gene: -; CDR3 protein: CASSYSIGNYGYTF; CDR3 DNA: TGTGCCAGCAGTTACTCGATCGGCAACTATGGCTACACCTTC
J gene: TRBJ1-2; V gene: TRBV4-3; clone size: -; D gene: TRBD1; CDR3 protein: CASSQERTGNDGYTF; CDR3 DNA: TGCGCCAGCAGCCAAGAGAGGACAGGGAACGATGGCTACACCTTC
J gene: TRBJ2-1; V gene: TRBV5-1; clone size: few; D gene: -; CDR3 protein: CASSWTQGGEQFF; CDR3 DNA: TGCGCCAGCAGCTGGACACAGGGTGGTGAGCAGTTCTTC
J gene: TRBJ1-1; V gene: TRBV7-2; clone size: few; D gene: -; CDR3 protein: CASSFGAATEAFF; CDR3 DNA: TGTGCCAGCAGCTTCGGGGCGGCAACTGAAGCTTTCTTT
J gene: TRBJ2-7; V gene: TRBV18; clone size: -; D gene: TRBD1; CDR3 protein: CASSPTGDRGYEQYF; CDR3 DNA: TGTGCCAGCTCACCCACCGGGGACAGGGGTTACGAGCAGTACTTC
J gene: TRBJ2-2; V gene: TRBV5-4; clone size: many; D gene: TRBD2; CDR3 protein: CASSPLTSLNTGELFF; CDR3 DNA: TGTGCCAGCAGCCCTTTGACTAGCCTCAACACCGGGGAGCTGTTTTTT
J gene: TRBJ2-3; V gene: TRBV7-8; clone size: few; D gene: TRBD2; CDR3 protein: CASSLEDRGLAVPSTDTQYF; CDR3 DNA: TGTGCCAGCAGCTTGGAGGACCGTGGACTAGCGGTACCTAGCACAGATACGCAGTATTTT
J gene: TRBJ1-1; V gene: TRBV7-6; clone size: few; D gene: -; CDR3 protein: CASSSGSGGTEAFF; CDR3 DNA: TGTGCCAGCAGCTCAGGGTCCGGAGGCACTGAAGCTTTCTTT
J gene: TRBJ2-4; V gene: TRBV29-1; clone size: -; D gene: -; CDR3 protein: CSVEDRVAKNIQYF; CDR3 DNA: TGCAGCGTTGAAGACAGGGTGGCCAAAAACATTCAGTACTTC